These 8 T cell receptor beta chains originate from one sample sequenced in a study of graft-versus-host responses after intestinal transplantation. Using immunoSEQ multiplex PCR, the repertoire was profiled, and TCRdb retains in-frame clones only, with some absent. The sample yields roughly 100,000 clones, about 90% seen once. These receptors have no known antigen. This sample comprised unstimulated CD4+ T cells sorted from spleen or lymph node cells, obtained before intestinal transplant. These receptors were taken from a human donor who received an intestinal transplant.

The chain employs TRBV19 and TRBJ2-7; 10 nucleotides match TRBD1. From germline, CDR1 is LNHDA and CDR2 SQIVND (reference sequence). CDR3 length equals 15 residues. V trimming: 6 bases; J trimming: 1 base; junction bases outside the gene matches: 6. For the CDR3, the DNA is TGTGCCAGTAGAGACAGGGGGCACAAGTCCTACGAGCAGTACTTC. Protein product: CASRDRGHKSYEQYF.

The CDR3 is CASSQTGSGDYGYTF. CDR3 sequence (DNA): TGTGCCAGCAGTCAAACAGGGTCGGGGGACTATGGCTACACCTTC. The V and J genes are TRBV25-1 and TRBJ1-2, with D tentatively TRBD1 (6 bases). The V gene's germline CDR1 is MGHDK and CDR2 SYGVNS. The CDR3 loop spans 15 amino acids. V was shortened by 5 bases and J by 3 bases, with 16 bases between the two germline ends.

This rearrangement joins TRBV12-5 to TRBJ2-5, with 7 bases fitting TRBD1. The V gene end was trimmed by 2 bases and the J gene end by 4 bases; junction bases not matched to a gene: 16. This CDR3 is 18 amino acids long. Germline V gene lookup returns CDR1 LGHNT and CDR2 FRNRAP. CDR3 coding DNA: TGTGCTAGTGGTTTGCGCCCCGGTTTTTGGGGGACAGCAGAGACCCAGTACTTC. The encoded protein is CASGLRPGFWGTAETQYF.

This clone was picked up one time. The chain links TRBV6-6 to TRBJ2-7; D gene uncertain. The CDR3 is 14 amino acids. Deletions cut 0 bases from V and 0 bases from J, with 6 bases between. Germline-derived CDR1 and CDR2 are MNHNY and SVGAGI (reference sequence). CDR3 residues: CASSYSSNSYEQYF. The CDR3, as DNA: TGTGCCAGCAGTTACTCGTCGAACTCCTACGAGCAGTACTTC.

J is TRBJ2-1 and V is TRBV5-1, with 12 bases fitting TRBD1. The CDR3 covers 19 residues. V lost 2 bases and J lost 7; bases outside the gene matches: 16. Germline loops: CDR1 SGHRS, CDR2 YFSETQ. The chain's CDR3 is CASSLPAAGTGGGGNEQFF. The CDR3 coding sequence is TGCGCCAGCAGCTTACCCGCTGCCGGGACAGGGGGCGGCGGAAATGAGCAGTTCTTC.

The chain joins TRBV10-3 to TRBJ1-2; D remains unclear. CDR1 is ENHRY, CDR2 SYGVKD, per germline. V was cut by 3 bases and J by 6 bases, with 20 bases left in between. CDR3 size: 16 residues. In nucleotides, the CDR3 is TGTGCCATCAGTGACCCCCAGGCACTACGGGAGAATGGCTACACCTTC. Translating it yields CAISDPQALRENGYTF.

The rearrangement uses TRBV5-6 and TRBJ1-4; 10 nucleotides line up with TRBD1. CDR1 is SGHDT, CDR2 YYEEEE, per germline. The CDR3 extends over 15 amino acids. V was pared by 5 bases and J by 6 bases, with 7 bases of the junction left unmatched. CDR3 sequence: CASRLTGTGDEKLFF. The DNA for the CDR3 is TGTGCCAGCAGGTTAACCGGGACAGGGGATGAAAAACTGTTTTTT.

This rearrangement joins TRBV27 to TRBJ2-7; TRBD1 or TRBD2 may be the D gene (5 bases each). The germline V and J ends were trimmed by 3 bases and 2 bases, with 14 bases remaining between them. This CDR3 region has 15 residues. Germline V CDR1 and CDR2: MNHEY, SMNVEV (reference sequence). CDR3 residues: CASSFMGDGPYEQYF. In DNA, the CDR3 is TGTGCCAGCAGTTTTATGGGGGACGGACCCTACGAGCAGTACTTC.